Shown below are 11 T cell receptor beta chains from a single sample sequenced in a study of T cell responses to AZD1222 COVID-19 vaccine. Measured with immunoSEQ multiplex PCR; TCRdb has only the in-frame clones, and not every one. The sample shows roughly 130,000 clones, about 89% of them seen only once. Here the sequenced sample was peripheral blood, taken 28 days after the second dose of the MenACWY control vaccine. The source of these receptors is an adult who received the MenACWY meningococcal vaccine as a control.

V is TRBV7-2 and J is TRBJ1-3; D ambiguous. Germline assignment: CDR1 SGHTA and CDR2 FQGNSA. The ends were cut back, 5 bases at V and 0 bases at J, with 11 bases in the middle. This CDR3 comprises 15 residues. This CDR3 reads CASSLSINSGNTIYF. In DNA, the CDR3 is TGTGCCAGCAGCCTTAGTATAAACTCTGGAAACACCATATATTTT.

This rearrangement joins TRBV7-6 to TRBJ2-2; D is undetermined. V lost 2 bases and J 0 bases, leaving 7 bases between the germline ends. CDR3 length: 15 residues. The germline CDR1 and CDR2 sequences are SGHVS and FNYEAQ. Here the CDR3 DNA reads TGTGCCAGCAGCTTAAACCTGGCGAACACCGGGGAGCTGTTTTTT. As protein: CASSLNLANTGELFF.

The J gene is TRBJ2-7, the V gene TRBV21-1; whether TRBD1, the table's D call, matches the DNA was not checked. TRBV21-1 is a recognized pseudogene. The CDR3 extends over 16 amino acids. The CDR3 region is CASSKLRGPTGHEQYF. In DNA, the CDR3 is TGTGCCAGCAGCAAGCTTAGGGGGCCCACGGGACACGAGCAGTACTTC.

CDR3 region: CASSHGPLNTNEKLFF. CDR3 nucleotide sequence: TGCGCCAGCAGCCACGGCCCATTAAACACTAATGAAAAACTGTTTTTT. This chain connects TRBV4-3 to TRBJ1-4; no firm D call. CDR3 length: 16 residues. Trimming removed 3 bases from V and 2 bases from J, with 13 bases in between. The germline gives CDR1 LGHNA, CDR2 YSLEER.

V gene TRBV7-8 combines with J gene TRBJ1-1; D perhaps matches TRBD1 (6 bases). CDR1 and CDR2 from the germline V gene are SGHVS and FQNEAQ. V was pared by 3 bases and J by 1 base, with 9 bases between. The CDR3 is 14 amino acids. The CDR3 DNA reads TGTGCCAGCAGCTTCGGGACATCGAACACTGAAGCTTTCTTT. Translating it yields CASSFGTSNTEAFF.

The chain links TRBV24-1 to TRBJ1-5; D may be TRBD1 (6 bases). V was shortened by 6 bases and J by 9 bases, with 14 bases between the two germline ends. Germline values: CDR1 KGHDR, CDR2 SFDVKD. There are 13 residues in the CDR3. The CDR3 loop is CATSRGTSGPQHF. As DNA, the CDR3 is TGTGCCACCAGTCGCGGGACATCAGGGCCCCAGCATTTT.

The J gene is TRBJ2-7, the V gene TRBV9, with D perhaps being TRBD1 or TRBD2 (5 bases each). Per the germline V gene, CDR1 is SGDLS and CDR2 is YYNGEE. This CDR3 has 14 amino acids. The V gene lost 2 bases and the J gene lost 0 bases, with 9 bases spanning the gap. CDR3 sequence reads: CASSVRDVSYEQYF. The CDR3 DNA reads TGTGCCAGCAGCGTCCGGGACGTCTCCTACGAGCAGTACTTC.

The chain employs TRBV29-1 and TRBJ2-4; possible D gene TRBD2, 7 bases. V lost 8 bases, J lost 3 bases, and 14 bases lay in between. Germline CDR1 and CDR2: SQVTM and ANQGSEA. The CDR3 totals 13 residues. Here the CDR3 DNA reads TGCAGCCGCCTAGGGGGGGGCAAAAACATTCAGTACTTC. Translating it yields CSRLGGGKNIQYF. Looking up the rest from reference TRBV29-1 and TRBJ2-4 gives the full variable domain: SAVISQKPSRDICQRGTSLTIQCQVDSQVTMMFWYRQQPGQSLTLIATANQGSEATYESGFVIDKFPISRPNLTFSTLTVSNMSPEDSSIYLCSRLGGGKNIQYFGAGTRLSVL.

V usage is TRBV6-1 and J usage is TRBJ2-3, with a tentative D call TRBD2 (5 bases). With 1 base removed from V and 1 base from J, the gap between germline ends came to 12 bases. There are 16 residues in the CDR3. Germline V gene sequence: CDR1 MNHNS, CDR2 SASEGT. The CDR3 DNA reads TGTGCCAGCAGTGAAGGGCCCCGGGGAGGCACAGATACGCAGTATTTT. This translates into CASSEGPRGGTDTQYF.

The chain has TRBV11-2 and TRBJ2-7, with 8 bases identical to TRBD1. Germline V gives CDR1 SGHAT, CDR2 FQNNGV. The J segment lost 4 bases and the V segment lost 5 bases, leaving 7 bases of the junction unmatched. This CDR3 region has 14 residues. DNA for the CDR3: TGTGCCAGCAGCACAAGGACAGGGAGGTACGAGCAGTACTTC. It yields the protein CASSTRTGRYEQYF.

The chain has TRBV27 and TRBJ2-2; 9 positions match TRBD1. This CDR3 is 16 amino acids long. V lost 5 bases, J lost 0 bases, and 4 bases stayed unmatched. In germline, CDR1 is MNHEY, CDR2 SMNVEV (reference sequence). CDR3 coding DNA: TGTGCCAGCAGTAAACAGGGGGCTTCGAACACCGGGGAGCTGTTTTTT. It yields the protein CASSKQGASNTGELFF.